This T cell receptor (beta chain) originates from a study of cytomegalovirus exposure and HLA in healthy donors. Broader study findings: The listing of 150 to 200 TCR beta chains classed them as cytomegalovirus-associated. Donors belonging to an Asian-associated ancestry cluster reportedly showed fewer N-insertions in productive TCRs than the roughly 670-donor mean, according to what a later analysis found.

The study ran its PCR with 60 Vbeta and 13 Jbeta primers. How the authors handled the data: An analysis that came later counted roughly 87 million unique TCR beta chains, 10 million to 12 million shared. Assay used: immunoSEQ multiplex PCR; TCRdb lists only in-frame clones, some missing. V, J and clone size are taken as reported in that table, and D and trimming were inferred from the DNA itself. The sample has 95,000 to 150,000 clones, 83% seen once. On this clone: Antigen: not known.

This TCR was sampled from a woman aged 40-49 years in good health and CMV-seropositive. The sequencing sample was made of PBMCs.

The CDR3 sequence is CASSLGPDRAGNTIYF. DNA for the CDR3: TGTGCCAGCAGCTTGGGTCCAGACAGGGCTGGAAACACCATATATTTT. The chain is built from TRBV5-4 and TRBJ1-3; 7 bases match TRBD1. Per germline, CDR1 SGHNT and CDR2 YYREEE (reference sequence). J lost 2 bases, V lost 0 bases, and 5 bases had no gene match. This CDR3 has 16 residues.